This T cell receptor beta chain was recorded in a study of OX40 agonist ivuxolimab in advanced cancers. Study information: A diagnosis of hepatocellular carcinoma, melanoma, renal cell or head and neck cancer was present in dose-escalation patients.

CDR3 size: 13 residues. In germline, CDR1 is LNHNV, CDR2 YYDKDF (reference sequence). The V and J ends lost 3 bases and 7 bases respectively, with 9 bases between them. Sequencing was performed with immunoSEQ multiplex PCR; in TCRdb, only in-frame clones are kept and a portion is missing. Here the sample spans 55,000 to 70,000 clones, around 87% being singletons. J is TRBJ2-2 and V is TRBV15; D gene ambiguous. The input for sequencing was CD4+ or CD8+ T cells sorted from blood, taken in a trial of the OX40 agonist ivuxolimab. The TCR sequence derives from an adult with an advanced solid tumor such as melanoma, head and neck, liver or kidney cancer. The CDR3 DNA reads as TGTGCCACCAGCAGCAAGCTGGTCGGGGAGCTGTTTTTT. Protein: CATSSKLVGELFF.